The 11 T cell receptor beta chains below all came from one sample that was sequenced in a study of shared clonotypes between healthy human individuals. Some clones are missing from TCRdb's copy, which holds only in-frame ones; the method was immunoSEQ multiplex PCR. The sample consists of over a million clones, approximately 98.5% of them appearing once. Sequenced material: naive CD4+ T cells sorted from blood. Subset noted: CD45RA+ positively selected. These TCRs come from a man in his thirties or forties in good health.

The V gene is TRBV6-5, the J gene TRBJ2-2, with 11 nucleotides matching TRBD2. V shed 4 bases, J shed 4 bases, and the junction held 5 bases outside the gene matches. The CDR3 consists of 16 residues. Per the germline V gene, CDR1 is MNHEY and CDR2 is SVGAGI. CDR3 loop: CASSLLAGVGTGELFF. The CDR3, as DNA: TGTGCCAGCAGTTTACTAGCGGGAGTGGGCACCGGGGAGCTGTTTTTT.

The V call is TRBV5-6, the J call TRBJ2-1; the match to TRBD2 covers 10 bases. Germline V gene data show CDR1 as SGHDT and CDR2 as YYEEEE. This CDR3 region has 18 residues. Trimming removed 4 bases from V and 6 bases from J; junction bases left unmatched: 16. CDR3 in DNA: TGTGCCAGCAGCCCTTGGGCGTGGGCTAGCGGGGGTATCAATGAGCAGTTCTTC. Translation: CASSPWAWASGGINEQFF.

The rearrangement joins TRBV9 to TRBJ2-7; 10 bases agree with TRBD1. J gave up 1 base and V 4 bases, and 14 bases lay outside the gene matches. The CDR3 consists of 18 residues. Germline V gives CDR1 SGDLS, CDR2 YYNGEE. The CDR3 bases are TGTGCCAGCAGCCCCGGGACAGGGGTCTTTGGATTATCCTACGAGCAGTACTTC. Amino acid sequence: CASSPGTGVFGLSYEQYF.

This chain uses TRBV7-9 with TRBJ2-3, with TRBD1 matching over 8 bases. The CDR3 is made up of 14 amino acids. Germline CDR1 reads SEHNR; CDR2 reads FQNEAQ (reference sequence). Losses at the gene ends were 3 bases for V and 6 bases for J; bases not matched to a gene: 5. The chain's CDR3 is CASSFDRGPDTQYF. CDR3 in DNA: TGTGCCAGCAGCTTCGACAGGGGTCCGGATACGCAGTATTTT.

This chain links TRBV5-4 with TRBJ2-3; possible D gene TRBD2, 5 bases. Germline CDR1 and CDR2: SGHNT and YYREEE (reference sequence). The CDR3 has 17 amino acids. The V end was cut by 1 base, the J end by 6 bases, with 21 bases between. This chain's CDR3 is CASSLPFAEASVDTQYF. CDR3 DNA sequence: TGTGCCAGCAGCTTGCCGTTCGCGGAGGCCTCCGTGGATACGCAGTATTTT.

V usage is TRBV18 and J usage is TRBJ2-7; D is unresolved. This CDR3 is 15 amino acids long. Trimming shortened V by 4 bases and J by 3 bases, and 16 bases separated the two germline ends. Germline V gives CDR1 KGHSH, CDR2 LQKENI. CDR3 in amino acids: CASSLENGRSYEQYF. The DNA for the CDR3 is TGTGCCAGCTCACTGGAAAACGGACGGAGCTACGAGCAGTACTTC.

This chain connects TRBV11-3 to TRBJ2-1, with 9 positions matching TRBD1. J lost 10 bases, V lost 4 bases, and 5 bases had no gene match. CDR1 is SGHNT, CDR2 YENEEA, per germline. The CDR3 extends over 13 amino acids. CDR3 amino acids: CASSSAGTGEQFF. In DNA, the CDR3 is TGTGCCAGCAGCTCCGCCGGGACAGGGGAGCAGTTCTTC.

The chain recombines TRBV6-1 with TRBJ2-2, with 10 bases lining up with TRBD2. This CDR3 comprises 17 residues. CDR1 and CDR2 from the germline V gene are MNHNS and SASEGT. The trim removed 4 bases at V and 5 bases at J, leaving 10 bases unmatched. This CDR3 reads CASSVPGLARRTGELFF. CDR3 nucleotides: TGTGCCAGCAGTGTTCCGGGACTAGCGCGACGAACCGGGGAGCTGTTTTTT.

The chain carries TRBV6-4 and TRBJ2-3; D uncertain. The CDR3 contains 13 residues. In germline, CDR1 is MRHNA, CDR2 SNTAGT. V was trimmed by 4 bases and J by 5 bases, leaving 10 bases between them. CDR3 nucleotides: TGTGCCAGCAGTGTTAGAGTACGAGATACGCAGTATTTT. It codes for CASSVRVRDTQYF.

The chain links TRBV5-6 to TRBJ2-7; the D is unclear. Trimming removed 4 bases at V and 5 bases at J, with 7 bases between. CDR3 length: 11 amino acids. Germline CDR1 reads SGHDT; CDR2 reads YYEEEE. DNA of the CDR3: TGTGCCAGCAGCCTCTTGGACGAGCAGTACTTC. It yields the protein CASSLLDEQYF. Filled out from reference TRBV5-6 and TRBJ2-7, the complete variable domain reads DAGVTQSPTHLIKTRGQQVTLRCSPKSGHDTVSWYQQALGQGPQFIFQYYEEEERQRGNFPDRFSGHQFPNYSSELNVNALLLGDSALYLCASSLLDEQYFGPGTRLTVT.

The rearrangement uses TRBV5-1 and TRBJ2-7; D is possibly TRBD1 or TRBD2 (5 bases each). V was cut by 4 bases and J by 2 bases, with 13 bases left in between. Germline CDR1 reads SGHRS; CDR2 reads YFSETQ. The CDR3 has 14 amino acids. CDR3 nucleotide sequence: TGCGCCAGCAGCAGGGGACGGTCAGCCTACGAGCAGTACTTC. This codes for CASSRGRSAYEQYF.